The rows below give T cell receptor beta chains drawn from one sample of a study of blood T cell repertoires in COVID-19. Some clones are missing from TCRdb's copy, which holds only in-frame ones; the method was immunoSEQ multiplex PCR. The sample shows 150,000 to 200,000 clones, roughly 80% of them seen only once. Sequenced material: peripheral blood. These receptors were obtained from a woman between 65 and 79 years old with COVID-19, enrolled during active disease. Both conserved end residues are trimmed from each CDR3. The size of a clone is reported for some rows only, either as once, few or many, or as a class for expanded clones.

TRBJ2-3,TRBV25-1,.,ASSEWSGGRTDTQY
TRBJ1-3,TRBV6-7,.,AAVKSKGLSSGNTIY
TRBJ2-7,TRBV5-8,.,ASSSSGTLSYEQY
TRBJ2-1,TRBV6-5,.,AGGDWGQF
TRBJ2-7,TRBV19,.,ASSRNIRDYEQY
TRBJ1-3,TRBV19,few,ASSIQASSGNTIY
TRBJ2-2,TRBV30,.,AWSVGRGNTGELF
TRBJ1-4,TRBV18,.,ASSRGDRANEKLF
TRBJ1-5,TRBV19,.,ASWTGEGNQPQH
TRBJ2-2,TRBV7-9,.,ASSLSTGELF
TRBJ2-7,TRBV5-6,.,ASSLGLQGFDEQY